These 18 T cell receptor beta chains were sequenced from one sample in a study of T cell repertoires in cytomegalovirus infection. TCRdb re-called the reads through MiXCR, storing one row per CDR3 protein. This repertoire shows more than 650,000 distinct CDR3 sequences, 35% to 45% found once; its top ten account for 2.5% to 3.5%. The sequenced sample consisted of PBMCs. The receptors derive from a human donor in good health (CMV status not recorded). Some clones in this sample may be carry-over from other donors' samples.

The J gene is TRBJ1-2, the V gene TRBV4-1; D is perhaps TRBD1 (5 bases). The germline V and J ends were trimmed by 2 bases and 6 bases, with 22 bases remaining between them. Germline V gene data show CDR1 as MGHRA and CDR2 as YSYEKL. This CDR3 is 17 amino acids long. The CDR3 DNA sequence: TGCGCCAGCAGCCAATCGAGCCAGAGAGGGGTTTTTAATGGCTACACCTTC. It translates to CASSQSSQRGVFNGYTF.

This clonotype was found a few times. The rearrangement joins TRBV2 to TRBJ2-4; possible D gene TRBD2, 5 bases. In germline, CDR1 is SNHLY, CDR2 FYNNEI. There are 16 residues in the CDR3. V was shortened by 0 bases and J by 2 bases, with 11 bases between the two germline ends. CDR3 DNA sequence: TGTGCCAGCAGTGAAGCGCGGGTAGGGTCCAAAAACATTCAGTACTTC. Translated, it gives CASSEARVGSKNIQYF.

The V call is TRBV29-1, the J call TRBJ1-4; D is unresolved. Per germline, CDR1 SQVTM and CDR2 ANQGSEA. The CDR3 runs 14 residues. V was shortened by 2 bases and J by 0 bases, with 7 bases between the two germline ends. CDR3 amino acids: CSVETAATNEKLFF. The CDR3 region has the DNA TGCAGCGTTGAAACAGCAGCAACTAATGAAAAACTGTTTTTT.

Concerning this clonotype: A read error may produce the germline difference seen at one junction end. The J gene is TRBJ2-7, the V gene TRBV28; 8 bases line up with TRBD2. Germline CDR1 is MDHEN and CDR2 is SYDVKM. The CDR3 extends over 13 amino acids. In DNA form, the CDR3 reads TGTGCCAGCACGGGGGGGGGTGGTGGCGAGCATTACTTC. It is translated as CASTGGGGGEHYF. The complete variable domain, with remaining parts taken from reference TRBV28 and TRBJ2-7, reads DVKVTQSSRYLVKRTGEKVFLECVQDMDHENMFWYRQDPGLGLRLIYFSYDVKMKEKGDIPEGYSVSREKKERFSLILESASTNQTSMYLCASTGGGGGEHYFGPGTRLTVT.

The chain employs TRBV5-1 and TRBJ2-7, with TRBD2 as a possible D gene (7 bases). Trimming left V 7 bases short and J 3 bases short, with 14 bases between. Germline V gives CDR1 SGHRS, CDR2 YFSETQ. This CDR3 spans 13 amino acids. The DNA for the CDR3 is TGCGCCAGCGCGGGCGGGGGCCTCTACGAGCAGTACTTC. As protein: CASAGGGLYEQYF.

In this sample, this clonotype turned up many times. The chain carries TRBV7-2 and TRBJ2-1; D is ambiguous. The CDR3 consists of 13 residues. Trimming left V 5 bases short and J 4 bases short, with 9 bases between. From germline, CDR1 is SGHTA and CDR2 FQGNSA. The CDR3 protein is CASSPGPYNEQFF. CDR3 DNA sequence: TGTGCCAGCAGCCCCGGACCGTACAATGAGCAGTTCTTC.

The J gene is TRBJ1-1, the V gene TRBV29-1; D remains unclear. The CDR3 spans 12 residues. Trimming took off 7 bases at V and 6 bases at J, with 15 bases between the two ends. Per germline, CDR1 SQVTM and CDR2 ANQGSEA. CDR3 DNA sequence: TGCAGCGGTGATGAAGGGTTATCTGAAGCTTTCTTT. This gives the protein CSGDEGLSEAFF.

In its sample, this clonotype was seen a few times. The chain joins TRBV6-2 or TRBV6-3 to TRBJ2-1; D is uncertain. Looked up from germline, CDR1 is MNHEY and CDR2 is SVGEGT. The CDR3 is 12 residues long. Trimming left V 6 bases short and J 7 bases short, with 10 bases between. The CDR3 DNA reads as TGTGCCAGCAGCCCACTACGAAATGAGCAGTTCTTC. Amino acids: CASSPLRNEQFF.

V and J are TRBV19 and TRBJ2-2; D possibly matches TRBD1 or TRBD2 (6 bases each). The V end lost 3 bases, the J end lost 6 bases, and 11 bases lay between the germline ends. The V gene's germline CDR1 is LNHDA and CDR2 SQIVND (reference sequence). CDR3 size: 14 residues. CDR3 nucleotides: TGTGCCAGTAGTATTTGGAGGGGGGCCGGGGAGCTGTTTTTT. It translates to CASSIWRGAGELFF.

V gene TRBV7-2 combines with J gene TRBJ1-4; the D is unclear. V was pared by 5 bases and J by 0 bases, with 7 bases between. The CDR3 covers 14 residues. Germline lookup yields CDR1 SGHTA and CDR2 FQGNSA. The CDR3 DNA follows: TGTGCCAGCAGCCGAGGACCAACTAATGAAAAACTGTTTTTT. Translation gives CASSRGPTNEKLFF.

In the case of this clonotype: This CDR3 is missing its conserved last phenylalanine or tryptophan, likely due to a read error. This chain uses TRBV6-2 or TRBV6-3 with TRBJ2-3; tentative D call: TRBD1 (5 bases). Germline V gene lookup returns CDR1 MNHEY and CDR2 SVGEGT. The CDR3 length is 13 residues. V lost 5 bases, J lost 4 bases, and 10 bases lay in between. CDR3 bases: TGTGCCAGCAGTGCAACAGGTCCAGATACGCAGTATTGT. Residues: CASSATGPDTQYC.

This clonotype has just a few counts. The V gene is TRBV7-9, the J gene TRBJ1-2, with 7 positions matching TRBD1. The germline V gene has CDR1 SEHNR and CDR2 FQNEAQ (reference sequence). The V and J ends lost 5 bases and 1 base, in that order; junction bases with no gene match: 7. CDR3 length: 15 residues. The CDR3 nucleotides are TGTGCCAGCAGCATGACAGGGCGCCTTAACTATGGCTACACCTTC. The encoded protein is CASSMTGRLNYGYTF.

The V gene is TRBV12-3 or TRBV12-4, the J gene TRBJ2-1, with 12 positions matching TRBD1. This CDR3 comprises 15 residues. J lost 8 bases, V lost 6 bases, and 8 bases had no gene match. This CDR3 reads CASSFGTGGIYEQFF. CDR3 bases: TGTGCCAGCAGCTTCGGGACAGGGGGCATCTATGAGCAGTTCTTC.

This chain joins TRBV7-9 and TRBJ1-1; no clear D. Trimming removed 4 bases from V and 0 bases from J, with 12 bases in between. The length of the CDR3 is 15 residues. Germline values: CDR1 SEHNR, CDR2 FQNEAQ (reference sequence). CDR3 sequence: CASSYQSEMNTEAFF. CDR3 in DNA: TGTGCCAGCAGCTACCAGAGCGAGATGAACACTGAAGCTTTCTTT.

This chain connects TRBV3-1 to TRBJ2-2; no definite D call. CDR1 is LGHDT, CDR2 YNNKEL, per germline (reference sequence). Between the trimmed V and J ends, which lost 0 bases and 3 bases, there was a span of 14 bases. There are 17 residues in the CDR3. The CDR3 nucleotides are TGTGCCAGCAGCCAAGATCTGGGTGTCGGTCACACCGGGGAGCTGTTTTTT. The encoded protein is CASSQDLGVGHTGELFF.

This chain uses TRBV7-6 with TRBJ1-4; D is ambiguous. V was pared by 9 bases and J by 13 bases, with 15 bases between. This CDR3 has 11 residues. Germline V gives CDR1 SGHVS, CDR2 FNYEAQ. DNA for the CDR3: TGTGCCAGTTCCCTGCCGGGCCCACTGTTTTTT. It yields the protein CASSLPGPLFF.

V and J are TRBV12-3 or TRBV12-4 and TRBJ2-1; a weak D match, TRBD2 (6 bases). V was shortened by 6 bases and J by 9 bases, with 15 bases between the two germline ends. The CDR3 consists of 13 residues. CDR3 DNA sequence: TGTGCCAGCAGCCTGACTAGTGCGGGTGAGCAGTTCTTC. Its protein is CASSLTSAGEQFF.

The rearrangement uses TRBV19 and TRBJ2-1; TRBD1 might be the D (5 bases). This CDR3 is 13 amino acids long. Germline CDR1 and CDR2: LNHDA and SQIVND (reference sequence). The V end lost 5 bases, the J end lost 9 bases, and 14 bases lay between the germline ends. For the CDR3, the DNA is TGTGCCAGTAGTCTCAGGGCTGGCAGTGAGCAGTTCTTC. Protein: CASSLRAGSEQFF.